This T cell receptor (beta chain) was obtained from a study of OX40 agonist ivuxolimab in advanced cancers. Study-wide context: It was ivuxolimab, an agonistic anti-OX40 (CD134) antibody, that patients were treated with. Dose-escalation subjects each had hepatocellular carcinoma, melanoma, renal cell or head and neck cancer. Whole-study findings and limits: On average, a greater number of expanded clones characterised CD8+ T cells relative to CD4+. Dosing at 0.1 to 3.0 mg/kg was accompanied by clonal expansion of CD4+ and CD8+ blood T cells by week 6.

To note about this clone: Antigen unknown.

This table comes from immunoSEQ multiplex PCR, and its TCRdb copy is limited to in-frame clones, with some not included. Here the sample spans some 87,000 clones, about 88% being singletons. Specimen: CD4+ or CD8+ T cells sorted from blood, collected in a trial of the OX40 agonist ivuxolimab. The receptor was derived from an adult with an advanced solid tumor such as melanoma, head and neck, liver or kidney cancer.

The CDR3 DNA follows: TGTGCCAGCAGTAACGGCAGAAACACCGGGGAGCTGTTTTTT. Translating gives CASSNGRNTGELFF. The J gene is TRBJ2-2, the V gene TRBV6-1; D is uncertain. V shed 5 bases and J shed 2 bases, with 9 bases lying between them. There are 14 residues in the CDR3. Germline V lookup: CDR1 MNHNS, CDR2 SASEGT.